The present T cell receptor (beta chain) was sequenced within a study of T cell responses to AZD1222 COVID-19 vaccine. Study-wide points: Spike-wide vaccine-associated CD4 TCRs dominated at 160-218 and 743-854.

Germline V gene sequence: CDR1 LNHNV, CDR2 YYDKDF (reference sequence). This CDR3 has 14 residues. Germline trimming cut 5 bases from V and 4 bases from J; bases unmatched to any gene: 7. As to this clone: Its antigen is undetermined.

The method was immunoSEQ multiplex PCR; TCRdb's version includes in-frame clones alone and lacks a portion of them. Of 190,000 or so clones listed, roughly 90% are singletons. This sample comprised peripheral blood, obtained 28 days after the second AZD1222 dose. This TCR was recovered from an adult who received the AZD1222 COVID-19 vaccine. The J gene is TRBJ1-2, the V gene TRBV15; 7 bases match TRBD1. Here the CDR3 reads CATSPRQGGYGYTF. The CDR3 DNA reads TGTGCCACCAGCCCGAGACAGGGTGGCTATGGCTACACCTTC.